This T cell receptor (beta chain) was profiled in a study of blood T cell repertoires in COVID-19 (dated by TCRdb to the early 2020s). With respect to the entire study: The collaborator samples originated in the United States, Italy and Spain and spanned the acute and convalescent phases of COVID-19. The material from the prospective study consisted of cDNA or gDNA derived from T cells, B-cell-depleted T cells, or PBMCs. The dataset comprised deeply sampled blood TCRbeta repertoires from subjects exposed to, actively infected with, or recovered from COVID-19. The samples were drawn from two sources: the first 160 participants of the ongoing ImmuneRACE study, and fewer than 1,500 subjects contributed by 6 global collaborators. A de-identified subject ID, COVID-19 status, age in years and sex were almost always included in the sample metadata. A freely available public database, intended as a resource for researchers studying the immune response to SARS-CoV-2, is where the repertoires were released. HLA class I and class II types, where available, came from metadata supplied by the sample provider rather than from assay-based typing.

Here is what the overall study found, with its caveats: The amount of clinical and demographic metadata varied by source and participant and was provided uncurated.

A note on this clone: There is no known antigen for this receptor. No qualities accompany the bases; no much larger clone lies one base away.

Participants in the prospective study were aged roughly 18 to 89 years, lived in about two dozen United States geographic areas, and enrolled through a virtual design. In the prospective study, cohorts were assigned on the basis of participant-reported clinical history obtained from a screening survey and a study questionnaire. For ImmuneRACE Cohort 3, a participant was defined as recovered based on two consecutive negative NP/OP PCR tests, clearance by a healthcare professional, or resolution of symptoms. In the prospective study, mobile phlebotomists collected whole blood, serum and a nasopharyngeal or oropharyngeal swab from each participant. Additional blood draws and questionnaires over an approximately 2-month period could optionally be provided by prospective study participants. Prospective study blood samples were shipped either frozen or at room temperature before DNA extraction. TCRbeta CDR3 regions were amplified from genomic DNA by means of the immunoSEQ Assay, a bias-controlled multiplex PCR. On the study's bioinformatics: Within the assay, amplification of reference gene primers was used to estimate how many nucleated cells each sample contained. Sequence reads were collapsed and filtered to measure the absolute abundance of every unique TCRbeta CDR3 rearrangement. Productive Simpson clonality was computed per sample as the square root of Simpson's diversity index over productive rearrangements. TCRdb obtained this table from immuneACCESS and retained in-frame rearrangements with V and J assigned. These tables miss some clones; where compared with another copy, unresolved V genes account for less than half of the shortfall, and the remainder is unexplained. V and J calls and clone size are given by that table; D and trimming were obtained from the DNA. For this sample there are some 160,000 clones; about 85% appear just once. The ten largest clones add up to approximately 8% of the sample.

V gives up 4 bases and J gives up 7 bases, and the segment between their germline ends measures 10 bases. The cysteine opens and the phenylalanine closes a CDR3 of 12 amino acids. The retained sequence is limited to the CDR3, 36 bases, with the frame set at the first base. The germline V gene provides CDR1 SGHTA and CDR2 FQGNSA. Sample: PBMCs or T cells enriched from blood (not recorded which). Rearrangement joined TRBV7-2 to TRBJ2-5; the D segment could be TRBD2, given 5 matching bases. This clonotype was obtained from a woman between 45 and 60 years old who had recovered from COVID-19. The DNA sequence reads TGTGCCAGCAGCTCACTAGGGAGGACCCAGTACTTC. It is translated as CASSSLGRTQYF.